These T cell receptor beta chains were read from a single sample in a study of monozygotic twins with inflammatory bowel disease. TCRdb re-called the 5' RACE reads, yielding one record per CDR3 amino acid sequence without DNA. The sample totals roughly 330,000 distinct CDR3 sequences. Sequenced input: blood. All receptors come from a human donor with ulcerative colitis or Crohn's disease, or a healthy co-twin of an affected twin (not recorded which). Both conserved end residues are part of each CDR3.

TRBJ2-3 TRBV5-1 14 CASSLGVSTDTQYF
TRBJ2-2 TRBV12-3/TRBV12-4 17 CASSLRLAGDNTGELFF
TRBJ2-7 TRBV20-1 12 CSAGKGEREQYF
TRBJ2-1 TRBV18 15 CASSPTGQPYNEQFF
TRBJ2-2 TRBV7-9 12 CASSHTGLELFF
TRBJ2-2 TRBV4-1 16 CASSQVGRARTGELFF
TRBJ1-2 TRBV3-1 17 CASSQGAPGRLNYGYTF
TRBJ2-2 TRBV7-9 15 CASSSVRANTGELFF
TRBJ2-2 TRBV11-2 13 CASSLDQSGELFF
TRBJ1-2 TRBV7-2 14 CASSLEVGSYGYTF
TRBJ2-7 TRBV21-1 14 CARRRAHFLREQYF
TRBJ2-1 TRBV20-1 18 CSAKTGTSGRFSYNEQFF
TRBJ2-6 TRBV3-1 17 CASSQAYGPDGANVLTF
TRBJ2-3 TRBV12-3/TRBV12-4 13 CASSTLWTDTQYF
TRBJ2-1 TRBV5-6 15 CASSPDRGRHNEQFF
TRBJ2-7 TRBV5-1 16 CASSRTSGGALYEQYF
TRBJ2-2 TRBV7-9 15 CASMGLRNPSGELFF
TRBJ2-2 TRBV11-1 19 CASRPLAGEEGTNTGELFF
TRBJ2-7 TRBV10-2 15 CASSLLFTGIYEQYF
TRBJ1-2 TRBV2 13 CASRVQGVNGYTF
TRBJ2-3 TRBV4-1 16 CASSQDVELFTDTQYF
TRBJ2-7 TRBV24-1 14 CATSESGTPYEQYF
TRBJ1-1 TRBV20-1 11 CSAEGQGEAFF
TRBJ2-2 TRBV19 13 CATSGAVHRELFF
TRBJ1-5 TRBV28 15 CASRTGLMRFQPQHF
TRBJ2-1 TRBV20-1 14 CSAGGGADYNEQFF
TRBJ1-1 TRBV7-3 14 CASRPGTGDTEAFF
TRBJ2-3 TRBV20-1 15 CSAPGGGRPGDTQYF
TRBJ1-2 TRBV27 15 CASSLEATGYDGYTF
TRBJ2-7 TRBV20-1 15 CSARENFQGFGEQYF
TRBJ2-7 TRBV12-3/TRBV12-4 14 CASGLSGFDYEQYF
TRBJ2-1 TRBV9 18 CASSVGGGGWTRGNEQFF
TRBJ1-5 TRBV11-2 15 CASSSGIYSNQPQHF
TRBJ2-1 TRBV28 16 CASSPAGTSEHNEQFF
TRBJ1-1 TRBV20-1 16 CSARDSTAGVNTEAFF
TRBJ2-1 TRBV20-1 14 CSASRLSYSNEQFF
TRBJ2-7 TRBV5-1 15 CASSTGTGGPYEQYF
TRBJ2-2 TRBV7-3 18 CASSSPELDRGNTGELFF
TRBJ2-1 TRBV12-3/TRBV12-4 16 CASNVASHSSYNEQFF
TRBJ2-2 TRBV20-1 14 CSARDPTNTGELFF
TRBJ1-5 TRBV15 15 CATSRDWGGVRPQHF
TRBJ2-1 TRBV15 16 CATSALGSGSHNEQFF
TRBJ1-4 TRBV5-1 15 CASSPRDRTNEKLFF
TRBJ2-3 TRBV3-1 18 CASSQDPNRDSSTDTQYF
TRBJ1-6 TRBV28 16 CASSLNTGTVNSPLHF
TRBJ1-1 TRBV6-6 14 CASRDRGMMTEAFF